These 10 T cell receptor beta chains share one sample of origin, sequenced in a study of immune cell composition in non-small cell lung cancer. Profiling relied on immunoSEQ multiplex PCR, and the TCRdb table lists in-frame clones only, not all of them. The table has 5,300 or so clones, less than 85% seen once. Sequenced input: lung tumor tissue. The source is a human donor with non-small cell lung cancer.

The DNA of the CDR3 is TGTGCCAGTAGTTTTTCGGGGACTGAAGCTTTCTTT. It translates to CASSFSGTEAFF. The chain couples TRBV19 to TRBJ1-1, with D hard to call. Per germline, CDR1 LNHDA and CDR2 SQIVND (reference sequence). Deletions cut 5 bases from V and 5 bases from J, with 9 bases between. CDR3 size: 12 residues.

The chain is built from TRBV9 and TRBJ2-2; 8 bases agree with TRBD2. CDR1 is SGDLS and CDR2 is YYNGEE in the germline V gene. V was clipped by 4 bases and J by 0 bases; unmatched bases: 5. The length of the CDR3 is 16 residues. The CDR3 sequence is CASSRVLAANTGELFF. As DNA, the CDR3 is TGTGCCAGCAGCCGGGTACTAGCGGCGAACACCGGGGAGCTGTTTTTT.

This clone was picked up one time. The CDR3 sequence is CASSLEGQAYNEQFF. The CDR3, as DNA: TGTGCCAGCAGCTTGGAGGGACAGGCTTACAATGAGCAGTTCTTC. The J gene is TRBJ2-1, the V gene TRBV5-6; 8 bases match TRBD1. The V gene's germline CDR1 is SGHDT and CDR2 YYEEEE. The V gene end was trimmed by 0 bases and the J gene end by 4 bases; junction bases not matched to a gene: 3. The CDR3 sequence is 15 residues long.

The chain uses TRBV5-4 and TRBJ2-3, with D uncertain. The CDR3 is 12 amino acids. The V gene's germline CDR1 is SGHNT and CDR2 YYREEE (reference sequence). Trimming took 0 bases from V and 4 from J, leaving 3 bases between them. The CDR3: CASSLVSDTQYF. The CDR3 DNA reads as TGTGCCAGCAGCTTGGTATCAGATACGCAGTATTTT.

This clone was recorded a few times. The chain employs TRBV7-3 and TRBJ1-1; D may be TRBD1 (5 bases). CDR1 and CDR2 (germline): SGHTA, FQGTGA. V was shortened by 1 base and J by 3 bases, with 6 bases between the two germline ends. This CDR3 is built from 13 residues. The CDR3 here is CASSLIRDTEAFF. The CDR3 nucleotides read TGTGCCAGCAGCTTAATCAGGGACACTGAAGCTTTCTTT.

The chain recombines TRBV2 with TRBJ1-1; 7 bases agree with TRBD1. Germline CDR1 SNHLY, CDR2 FYNNEI. Trimming at V came to 10 bases and at J to 3 bases, leaving 14 bases not matched to a gene. The CDR3 spans 15 residues. As DNA, the CDR3 is TGTGCCATTCTCGACCGGGACAGCATAGACACTGAAGCTTTCTTT. This encodes CAILDRDSIDTEAFF.

The chain carries TRBV4-1 and TRBJ1-1, with D perhaps TRBD1 (6 bases). Trimming stripped 4 bases from V and 2 bases from J, with 11 bases between. CDR3 length: 14 residues. Germline V gene lookup returns CDR1 MGHRA and CDR2 YSYEKL. This chain's CDR3 is CASSPDSDNTEAFF. The CDR3 DNA sequence: TGCGCCAGCAGCCCGGACAGTGATAACACTGAAGCTTTCTTT.

V and J are TRBV20-1 and TRBJ2-3; 9 bases map to TRBD2. CDR3 size: 11 residues. Unmatched junction bases numbered 1, after V lost 7 bases and J lost 5 bases. Germline assignment: CDR1 DFQATT and CDR2 SNEGSKA (reference sequence). In DNA form, the CDR3 reads TGCAGTGGAGCGGGAGGAGATACGCAGTATTTT. This encodes CSGAGGDTQYF.

This chain uses TRBV7-9 with TRBJ1-2; D perhaps matches TRBD1 (6 bases). The germline CDR1 and CDR2 sequences are SEHNR and FQNEAQ (reference sequence). V lost 1 base and J lost 8, with 11 bases in between. This CDR3 contains 13 residues. The CDR3 sequence is CASSLGTVWGYTF. CDR3 DNA sequence: TGTGCCAGCAGCTTAGGGACAGTCTGGGGCTACACCTTC.

This sequence joins TRBV4-2 and TRBJ2-3; D gene ambiguous. This CDR3 is 15 amino acids long. V was pared by 0 bases and J by 0 bases, with 7 bases between. Per germline, CDR1 LGHNA and CDR2 YNFKEQ. The CDR3 bases are TGTGCCAGCAGCCAAGATCGGGTGAGCACAGATACGCAGTATTTT. Residues: CASSQDRVSTDTQYF.